This TCR beta chain was identified during a study of cytomegalovirus exposure and HLA in healthy donors. PCR primers comprised 60 Vbeta and 13 Jbeta primers. TCRdb keeps only in-frame clones here, not all; method: immunoSEQ multiplex PCR. In the table there are 120,000 to 150,000 clones, 65% to 80% of which are singletons. On this clone: What it binds is not known.

CDR3 length: 17 amino acids. From germline, CDR1 is SGHRS and CDR2 YFSETQ. V lost 3 bases and J lost 3; bases outside the gene matches: 5. Overall study findings and caveats: Some TCR beta chains (over 150 of them) were listed as cytomegalovirus-associated.

V gene TRBV5-1 combines with J gene TRBJ2-3, with TRBD2 identical over 15 bases. The source is a woman in her 30s in good health and CMV-seronegative. What was sequenced was PBMCs. The CDR3 region has the DNA TGCGCCAGCAGCTCGGGACTAGCGGGAGGTCGGACAGATACGCAGTATTTT. Translating gives CASSSGLAGGRTDTQYF. Full variable domain (outside the CDR3, taken from reference TRBV5-1 and TRBJ2-3): KAGVTQTPRYLIKTRGQQVTLSCSPISGHRSVSWYQQTPGQGLQFLFEYFSETQRNKGNFPGRFSGRQFSNSRSEMNVSTLELGDSALYLCASSSGLAGGRTDTQYFGPGTRLTVL.